A single sample gave rise to the 25 T cell receptor beta chains below, sequenced in a study of cytomegalovirus exposure and HLA in healthy donors. Primers for the PCR totalled 60 Vbeta and 13 Jbeta. The method was immunoSEQ multiplex PCR; TCRdb's version includes in-frame clones alone and lacks a portion of them. The sample includes 100,000 to 150,000 clones, 65% to 90% of them seen just once. Sequences were obtained from PBMCs. The source of these receptors is a girl aged 2 to 10 in good health and CMV-seronegative.

This chain's CDR3 is CASSAAEGAGEKLFF. CDR3 coding DNA: TGTGCCAGCAGCGCGGCTGAGGGGGCAGGTGAAAAACTGTTTTTT. The rearrangement joins TRBV9 to TRBJ1-4, with 7 bases fitting TRBD1. The germline V gene encodes CDR1 SGDLS and CDR2 YYNGEE. This CDR3 spans 15 amino acids. V gave up 3 bases and J gave up 7 bases; unmatched junction bases: 9.

The chain has TRBV7-3 and TRBJ2-2, with 9 bases lining up with TRBD2. Trimming removed 4 bases from V and 1 base from J; junction bases left unmatched: 7. Germline V CDR1 and CDR2: SGHTA, FQGTGA. The length of the CDR3 is 17 residues. CDR3 amino acids: CASSSPPTSGNTGELFF. CDR3 bases: TGTGCCAGCAGCTCCCCCCCGACTAGCGGGAACACCGGGGAGCTGTTTTTT.

The V gene is TRBV4-3, the J gene TRBJ1-1; 9 nucleotides match TRBD1. The germline V gene has CDR1 LGHNA and CDR2 YSLEER. The CDR3 length is 15 residues. Germline trimming cut 8 bases from V and 1 base from J; bases unmatched to any gene: 8. The CDR3 nucleotides are TGCGCCAGCCGATCGGACAGGGGATCGAACACTGAAGCTTTCTTT. This encodes CASRSDRGSNTEAFF.

This chain joins TRBV19 and TRBJ1-1, with D uncertain. Trimming pared 3 bases from V and 4 bases from J, leaving 9 bases between. Germline V CDR1 and CDR2: LNHDA, SQIVND (reference sequence). There are 13 residues in the CDR3. In DNA, the CDR3 is TGTGCCAGTAGTATGAGGGATAGCACTGAAGCTTTCTTT. This sequence encodes CASSMRDSTEAFF.

The chain carries TRBV10-1 and TRBJ2-1, with TRBD2 identical over 8 bases. Germline V gene sequence: CDR1 WNHNN, CDR2 SYGVQD (reference sequence). This CDR3 comprises 15 residues. V trimming: 2 bases; J trimming: 9 bases; junction bases outside the gene matches: 9. The CDR3 region is CASSEPGRAFSEQFF. The DNA of the CDR3 is TGCGCCAGCAGTGAGCCCGGGAGGGCCTTTAGTGAGCAGTTCTTC.

This clone is a singleton in its sample. The chain has TRBV7-9 and TRBJ1-1; 7 bases align to TRBD1. The CDR3 is made up of 15 amino acids. Germline CDR1 is SEHNR and CDR2 is FQNEAQ (reference sequence). V dropped 0 bases and J dropped 7; count of bases not matched to a gene: 8. The CDR3 nucleotides are TGTGCCAGCAGCTTAGCCTCAGGGGGTAGAGGTGAAGCTTTCTTT. Translating gives CASSLASGGRGEAFF.

The chain combines TRBV14 with TRBJ2-1; TRBD2 is a possible D gene (5 bases). Per germline, CDR1 SGHDN and CDR2 FVKESK. Trimming took off 0 bases at V and 5 bases at J, with 17 bases between the two ends. This CDR3 is built from 17 residues. CDR3 loop: CASSQERARRLNNEQFF. The CDR3 DNA reads TGTGCCAGCAGCCAAGAGAGGGCCAGACGACTAAACAATGAGCAGTTCTTC.

The rearrangement uses TRBV4-3 and TRBJ1-1, with 7 bases matching TRBD1. The CDR3 covers 15 residues. V lost 1 base to trimming and J lost 1 base; unmatched junction nucleotides: 3. The germline CDR1 and CDR2 sequences are LGHNA and YSLEER. The CDR3 region is CASSQAGGWNTEAFF. CDR3 in DNA: TGCGCCAGCAGCCAAGCAGGGGGGTGGAACACTGAAGCTTTCTTT.

The chain employs TRBV6-5 and TRBJ2-3; the match to TRBD2 covers 8 bases. From germline, CDR1 is MNHEY and CDR2 SVGAGI. V was clipped by 6 bases and J by 4 bases; unmatched bases: 9. CDR3 length equals 15 residues. The CDR3 is CASSRSGGLADTQYF. DNA of the CDR3: TGTGCCAGCAGCCGCAGCGGGGGTCTCGCAGATACGCAGTATTTT.

The genes are TRBV27 and TRBJ2-5; 11 bases are shared with TRBD2. This CDR3 is 19 amino acids long. Trimming removed 6 bases from V and 2 bases from J; junction bases left unmatched: 17. Germline V gene data show CDR1 as MNHEY and CDR2 as SMNVEV (reference sequence). This CDR3 is CASSPSGVASGRKQETQYF. CDR3 in DNA: TGTGCCAGCAGCCCATCGGGGGTGGCTAGCGGGAGGAAGCAAGAGACCCAGTACTTC.

This clone was detected a few times. Here the CDR3 DNA reads TGTGCCACCGCCGGGACAGCTATCCACGAGCAGTACTTC. Translating gives CATAGTAIHEQYF. The rearrangement uses TRBV27 and TRBJ2-7, with TRBD1 identical over 7 bases. The length of the CDR3 is 13 residues. V lost 10 bases, J lost 5 bases, and 11 bases stayed unmatched. Germline assignment: CDR1 MNHEY and CDR2 SMNVEV (reference sequence).

The V gene is TRBV5-1, the J gene TRBJ2-1, with TRBD2 matching over 8 bases. Looked up from germline, CDR1 is SGHRS and CDR2 is YFSETQ. With V trimmed by 1 base and J by 2 bases, 8 bases remained unmatched. This CDR3 has 17 residues. CDR3 sequence: CASSLYGLAPPYNEQFF. As DNA, the CDR3 is TGCGCCAGCAGCTTGTATGGACTAGCTCCACCCTACAATGAGCAGTTCTTC.

This clone came up once. The chain links TRBV13 to TRBJ2-3; no firm D call. In germline, CDR1 is PRHDT, CDR2 FYEKMQ (reference sequence). The V end was cut by 5 bases, the J end by 5 bases, with 8 bases between. The CDR3 contains 12 residues. CDR3 in amino acids: CASSLIGDTQYF. The CDR3 DNA reads as TGTGCCAGCAGCCTCATCGGAGATACGCAGTATTTT.

The chain has TRBV7-8 and TRBJ2-2; maybe TRBD1 (6 bases). The germline V and J ends were trimmed by 4 bases and 1 base, with 16 bases remaining between them. The CDR3 covers 17 residues. Germline V CDR1 and CDR2: SGHVS, FQNEAQ. The CDR3 bases are TGTGCCAGCAGCTCACCCTCGACAGGATTGAACACCGGGGAGCTGTTTTTT. Translating gives CASSSPSTGLNTGELFF.

The chain couples TRBV6-5 to TRBJ1-1; 7 bases match TRBD1. The CDR3 contains 14 residues. Germline CDR1 is MNHEY and CDR2 is SVGAGI. Trimming removed 4 bases from V and 2 bases from J; junction bases left unmatched: 4. The CDR3: CASSWAGGNTEAFF. DNA of the CDR3: TGTGCCAGCAGTTGGGCAGGGGGAAACACTGAAGCTTTCTTT.

J is TRBJ1-5 and V is TRBV4-1, with D hard to call. V lost 4 bases, J lost 0 bases, and 13 bases lay in between. Germline V gene sequence: CDR1 MGHRA, CDR2 YSYEKL. There are 16 residues in the CDR3. In nucleotides, the CDR3 is TGCGCCAGCAGCCTCGGGGATCTTTATAGCAATCAGCCCCAGCATTTT. Translation: CASSLGDLYSNQPQHF.

This chain connects TRBV9 to TRBJ2-7, with a possible D match to TRBD2 (5 bases). The CDR3 is made up of 14 amino acids. V was pared by 0 bases and J by 7 bases, with 14 bases between. Germline V gene sequence: CDR1 SGDLS, CDR2 YYNGEE. CDR3 region: CASSVDSDLGEQYF. In DNA, the CDR3 is TGTGCCAGCAGCGTAGACTCGGACTTAGGGGAGCAGTACTTC.

The gene calls are TRBV11-2 and TRBJ2-7; perhaps TRBD2 as D (6 bases). This CDR3 has 14 residues. CDR1 SGHAT and CDR2 FQNNGV come from the germline V gene. Trimming cost V 7 bases and J 1 base, with 14 bases left between them. DNA for the CDR3: TGTGCCAGCACCTATCTAGCGAAATCCTACGAGCAGTACTTC. Its translation: CASTYLAKSYEQYF.

This chain connects TRBV7-6 to TRBJ1-1, with 7 bases fitting TRBD1. CDR1 is SGHVS and CDR2 is FNYEAQ in the germline V gene. The ends lost 5 bases at V and 4 bases at J; junction bases unmatched: 19. The CDR3 length is 18 residues. In DNA form, the CDR3 reads TGTGCCAGCAGCGTAGGGGACAGAGGGAGTGTCGTAGTCACTGAAGCTTTCTTT. It is translated as CASSVGDRGSVVVTEAFF.

This clone has just a few counts. V gene TRBV18 combines with J gene TRBJ1-1, with TRBD1 identical over 7 bases. J gave up 1 base and V 1 base, and 6 bases lay outside the gene matches. The CDR3 loop spans 16 amino acids. The germline V gene encodes CDR1 KGHSH and CDR2 LQKENI. CDR3 residues: CASSPQLQGRNTEAFF. The CDR3 DNA reads as TGTGCCAGCTCACCACAATTACAGGGGCGGAACACTGAAGCTTTCTTT.

This clone was found once. The CDR3 is CASSSSYEQYF. CDR3 DNA: TGTGCCAGCAGTTCATCCTACGAGCAGTACTTC. The rearrangement links TRBV27 to TRBJ2-7; D not certain. V lost 4 bases to trimming and J lost 1 base, with 2 bases between them. This CDR3 has 11 amino acids. Germline CDR1 and CDR2: MNHEY and SMNVEV (reference sequence).

This clone was found once. The chain is built from TRBV29-1 and TRBJ1-2; possible D gene TRBD1, 6 bases. Germline CDR1 reads SQVTM; CDR2 reads ANQGSEA. The V end lost 3 bases, the J end lost 6 bases, and 8 bases lay between the germline ends. This CDR3 is built from 11 residues. The DNA of the CDR3 is TGCAGCGTTGACAGGGGAGATGGCTACACCTTC. This translates into CSVDRGDGYTF.

The V gene is TRBV4-1, the J gene TRBJ2-5, with D possibly matching TRBD1 (6 bases). V shed 0 bases and J shed 7 bases, with 12 bases lying between them. The CDR3 is made up of 14 amino acids. The germline V gene has CDR1 MGHRA and CDR2 YSYEKL. CDR3 sequence: CASSQEWGLVTQYF. In DNA form, the CDR3 reads TGCGCCAGCAGCCAAGAGTGGGGGCTGGTGACCCAGTACTTC.

The V gene is TRBV5-1, the J gene TRBJ2-5, with TRBD2 as a possible D gene (5 bases). The CDR3 totals 13 residues. Germline CDR1 is SGHRS and CDR2 is YFSETQ. V was clipped by 6 bases and J by 5 bases, with 14 bases between them. The CDR3 protein is CASNEQPGETQYF. In nucleotides, the CDR3 is TGCGCCAGCAATGAACAGCCGGGGGAGACCCAGTACTTC.

This clone was seen a single time. V is TRBV14 and J is TRBJ1-6; 7 bases line up with TRBD1. The CDR3 length is 14 residues. CDR1 is SGHDN, CDR2 FVKESK, per germline. V was clipped by 1 base and J by 13 bases; unmatched bases: 7. In nucleotides, the CDR3 is TGTGCCAGCAGCCAAGTTGTAGGGGGCAGGCCCCTCCACTTT. Protein sequence: CASSQVVGGRPLHF. Drawing the rest from reference TRBV14 and TRBJ1-6, the complete variable domain is EAGVTQFPSHSVIEKGQTVTLRCDPISGHDNLYWYRRVMGKEIKFLLHFVKESKQDESGMPNNRFLAERTGGTYSTLKVQPAELEDSGVYFCASSQVVGGRPLHFGNGTRLTVT.